This T cell receptor (beta chain) was captured by sequencing in a study of blood T cell repertoires in COVID-19. Study-level background: Samples of COVID-19 (acute and convalescent) were obtained from the United States, Italy and Spain. From T cells, B-cell-depleted T cells, or PBMCs came the material, which was cDNA or gDNA.

Produced via immunoSEQ multiplex PCR; TCRdb's table is partial and in-frame only. The table lists hundreds of thousands of clones, more than 80% of them singletons, with less than 3.5% in the top ten. The Seattle patients, enrolled during active infection, were followed longitudinally. The CDR3 has 15 residues. The V and J ends lost 4 bases and 9 bases, in that order; junction bases with no gene match: 9. Germline V gives CDR1 SEHNR, CDR2 FQNEAQ (reference sequence). This chain uses TRBV7-9 with TRBJ2-2; 9 bases map to TRBD1. Sequencing was done on a sample of peripheral blood. This sequence originates from a woman in her twenties or thirties with COVID-19, enrolled during active disease. The CDR3 sequence is CASSSPGQGHRELFF. Here the CDR3 DNA reads TGTGCCAGCAGCTCTCCGGGACAGGGACACCGGGAGCTGTTTTTT.